The rows below give T cell receptor beta chains drawn from one sample of a study of sequential checkpoint blockade in melanoma. Generated by immunoSEQ multiplex PCR, the TCRdb table keeps only in-frame clones and is missing some. The sample yields 35,000 to 40,000 clones, 32% seen once. The source was tumor tissue (inferred from file names), collected from a patient given nivolumab and ipilimumab in sequence. The receptors shown here come from a human donor with melanoma. Each CDR3 is given with its conserved first and last residue. D genes are given only for firm matches. Size is stated for part of the rows, as once, few or many counts, or as a class when the clone is expanded.

size: few
length: 14
V: TRBV28
J: TRBJ2-7
D: TRBD2
DNA: TGTGCCAGCAGTTTATTAGCGGGGGCCTACGAGCAGTACTTC
CDR3: CASSLLAGAYEQYF

size: few
length: 12
V: TRBV10-3
J: TRBJ1-5
D: -
DNA: TGTGCCATCAGTACGGGGGACCAGCCCCAGCATTTT
CDR3: CAISTGDQPQHF

size: few
length: 13
V: TRBV6-8
J: TRBJ2-3
D: -
DNA: TGTGCCAGCATTGGGGCGTTCACAGATACGCAGTATTTT
CDR3: CASIGAFTDTQYF

size: many
length: 15
V: TRBV11-3
J: TRBJ1-2
D: -
DNA: TGTGCCAGCAGCTTACTGAGGGACCAGGGATATGGCTACACCTTC
CDR3: CASSLLRDQGYGYTF

size: -
length: 14
V: TRBV19
J: TRBJ2-7
D: -
DNA: TGTGCCAGTAGTGTCAACAGGGAAACCTACGAGCAGTACTTC
CDR3: CASSVNRETYEQYF

size: few
length: 16
V: TRBV19
J: TRBJ1-2
D: TRBD1
DNA: TGTGCCAGTAGTATTCGAACAGGGGAGGTTAACTATGGCTACACCTTC
CDR3: CASSIRTGEVNYGYTF

size: -
length: 18
V: TRBV18
J: TRBJ2-6
D: -
DNA: TGTGCCAGCTCACTTTCGACAGGGGAGGGCTCTGGGGCCAACGTCCTGACTTTC
CDR3: CASSLSTGEGSGANVLTF

size: few
length: 12
V: TRBV6-8
J: TRBJ2-5
D: -
DNA: TGTGCCAGCAGTGACAGAATAGGGACCCAGTACTTC
CDR3: CASSDRIGTQYF

size: -
length: 12
V: TRBV10-2
J: TRBJ1-3
D: -
DNA: TGCGCCAGCTGGGACTTTGGAAACACCATATATTTT
CDR3: CASWDFGNTIYF

size: -
length: 13
V: TRBV30
J: TRBJ1-2
D: -
DNA: TGTGCCTGGAGTAGGCAGGGTGAGGGTGGCTACACCTTC
CDR3: CAWSRQGEGGYTF

size: -
length: 14
V: TRBV29-1
J: TRBJ2-7
D: TRBD1
DNA: TGCAGCGTTGAGACCGGGACAGGCACCTACGAGCAGTACTTC
CDR3: CSVETGTGTYEQYF

size: few
length: 14
V: TRBV10-3
J: TRBJ1-5
D: -
DNA: TGTGCCATCAGTGAGCTTCAGGGCAATCAGCCCCAGCATTTT
CDR3: CAISELQGNQPQHF

size: -
length: 16
V: TRBV6-8
J: TRBJ1-6
D: -
DNA: TGTGCCAGCAGAAGAGGACAGCTCTCCTATAATTCACCCCTCCACTTT
CDR3: CASRRGQLSYNSPLHF

size: few
length: 14
V: TRBV11-3
J: TRBJ2-1
D: -
DNA: TGTGCCAGCCGTGTCCCCGGGCGCTCGGATGAGCAGTTCTTC
CDR3: CASRVPGRSDEQFF

size: few
length: 14
V: TRBV9
J: TRBJ1-1
D: TRBD1
DNA: TGTGCCAGCAGCGAACGACAGGGTAACACTGAAGCTTTCTTT
CDR3: CASSERQGNTEAFF

size: -
length: 14
V: TRBV19
J: TRBJ2-5
D: -
DNA: TGTGCCAGTAGTATAGCGGCTTTACAAGAGACCCAGTACTTC
CDR3: CASSIAALQETQYF

size: few
length: 16
V: TRBV11-3
J: TRBJ2-2
D: TRBD2
DNA: TGTGCCAGCAGCTTTGCAGGCGGGAGGATGGACGGGGAGCTGTTTTTT
CDR3: CASSFAGGRMDGELFF

size: -
length: 17
V: TRBV30
J: TRBJ2-1
D: TRBD2
DNA: TGTGCCTGGAGTGTATCCATTAGCGGGGCCTTGAACAATGAGCAGTTCTTC
CDR3: CAWSVSISGALNNEQFF

size: few
length: 16
V: TRBV6-8
J: TRBJ1-5
D: TRBD1
DNA: TGTGCCAGCAGTTACTCGGACAGGGTTTCAAATCAGCCCCAGCATTTT
CDR3: CASSYSDRVSNQPQHF

size: -
length: 15
V: TRBV12-5
J: TRBJ2-3
D: -
DNA: TGTGCTAGTGGCCCACCGACAGCGTACACAGATACGCAGTATTTT
CDR3: CASGPPTAYTDTQYF

size: -
length: 16
V: TRBV6-8
J: TRBJ1-4
D: TRBD1
DNA: TGTGCCACCAGGGACAGGGTCGGCGTCGGTTATGAAAAACTGTTTTTT
CDR3: CATRDRVGVGYEKLFF

size: -
length: 13
V: TRBV29-1
J: TRBJ2-7
D: TRBD1
DNA: TGCAGCGTTGAGGGACAGGAAACCTACGAGCAGTACTTC
CDR3: CSVEGQETYEQYF

size: -
length: 14
V: TRBV10-3
J: TRBJ1-1
D: -
DNA: TGTGCCATCAGTGAGTTGGAAGGGAGCCCTGAAGCTTTCTTT
CDR3: CAISELEGSPEAFF

size: -
length: 14
V: TRBV28
J: TRBJ1-2
D: TRBD1
DNA: TGTGCCAGCAGCGTAACAGGGGGCTTCTATGGCTACACCTTC
CDR3: CASSVTGGFYGYTF

size: few
length: 15
V: TRBV7-7
J: TRBJ2-2
D: -
DNA: TGTGCCAGCAGCTTATTGGACAGAGACACCGGGGAGCTGTTTTTT
CDR3: CASSLLDRDTGELFF

size: few
length: 13
V: TRBV6-8
J: TRBJ1-1
D: -
DNA: TGTGCCATCGGGCAGTGGGAGAACACTGAAGCTTTCTTT
CDR3: CAIGQWENTEAFF

size: -
length: 14
V: TRBV28
J: TRBJ1-6
D: -
DNA: TGTGCCAGCAGTGCCCAACAGTATAATTCACCCCTCCACTTT
CDR3: CASSAQQYNSPLHF